This T cell receptor (beta chain) emerged from a study of blood T cell repertoires in COVID-19. Study in general: Italy, Spain and the United States were the sources of the convalescent and acute COVID-19 samples. T cells, B-cell-depleted T cells, or PBMCs supplied cDNA or gDNA.

The J segment lost 3 bases and the V segment lost 6 bases, leaving 8 bases of the junction unmatched. This CDR3 is 15 amino acids long. Germline V gene data show CDR1 as SGHNT and CDR2 as YENEEA. Source study methods: Amplification of reference gene primers provided the estimated nucleated cell counts. Sequenced by immunoSEQ multiplex PCR; TCRdb stores in-frame clones only, minus some. V and J calls and clone size are those listed in that table; D and trimming were worked out from the DNA. The sample contains about 140,000 clones, about 80% of which appear only once. The source material was peripheral blood. This receptor was taken from a human donor in a cohort sampled during active COVID-19. The chain has TRBV11-3 and TRBJ2-1; 7 bases are shared with TRBD2. In nucleotides, the CDR3 is TGTGCCAGCAGTCGCGACGGGGGGTTCTACAATGAGCAGTTCTTC. Protein: CASSRDGGFYNEQFF.